The 27 T cell receptor beta chains listed next were all sequenced from one sample in a study of cytomegalovirus exposure and HLA in healthy donors. The PCR ran on 60 Vbeta and 13 Jbeta primers. Profiling relied on immunoSEQ multiplex PCR, and the TCRdb table lists in-frame clones only, not all of them. The data hold around 180,000 clones, with roughly 85% observed a single time. Sequencing used PBMCs. All receptors derive from a boy younger than 10 in good health and CMV-seronegative.

The chain combines TRBV7-6 with TRBJ2-3; no definite D call. This CDR3 has 16 residues. The ends were cut back, 1 base at V and 0 bases at J, with 11 bases in the middle. In germline, CDR1 is SGHVS, CDR2 FNYEAQ. The CDR3 region is CASSLGTYTSTDTQYF. In DNA, the CDR3 is TGTGCCAGCAGCTTAGGCACGTACACGAGCACAGATACGCAGTATTTT.

This clone was observed a few times. The chain couples TRBV7-9 to TRBJ1-1, with 7 positions matching TRBD1. Losses at the gene ends were 2 bases for V and 8 bases for J; bases not matched to a gene: 5. Germline V CDR1 and CDR2: SEHNR, FQNEAQ (reference sequence). This CDR3 region has 13 residues. The CDR3 DNA sequence: TGTGCCAGCAGCTTACGCCTCAGGGGGGAAGCTTTCTTT. Translation: CASSLRLRGEAFF.

This clone was picked up a small number of times. This chain uses TRBV5-1 with TRBJ2-1; D is possibly TRBD2 (5 bases). The CDR3 is made up of 12 amino acids. V lost 2 bases and J lost 9, with 9 bases in between. The germline CDR1 and CDR2 sequences are SGHRS and YFSETQ. This CDR3 is CASSFGESEQFF. The CDR3 DNA reads TGCGCCAGCAGCTTCGGGGAGAGTGAGCAGTTCTTC. Using reference TRBV5-1 and TRBJ2-1 for the parts outside the CDR3, the full variable domain is KAGVTQTPRYLIKTRGQQVTLSCSPISGHRSVSWYQQTPGQGLQFLFEYFSETQRNKGNFPGRFSGRQFSNSRSEMNVSTLELGDSALYLCASSFGESEQFFGPGTRLTVL.

This sequence joins TRBV18 and TRBJ1-2; 7 bases agree with TRBD1. The germline gives CDR1 KGHSH, CDR2 LQKENI. The CDR3 covers 13 residues. V shed 2 bases, J shed 4 bases, and the junction held 1 base outside the gene matches. The CDR3: CASSPEGAYGYTF. CDR3 coding DNA: TGTGCCAGCTCACCAGAGGGGGCCTATGGCTACACCTTC.

This clone has just one count. This chain joins TRBV4-1 and TRBJ2-3; D possibly corresponds to TRBD1 (6 bases). This CDR3 spans 19 amino acids. CDR1 and CDR2 (germline): MGHRA, YSYEKL. Trimming shortened V by 0 bases and J by 4 bases, and 23 bases separated the two germline ends. CDR3 bases: TGCGCCAGCAGCCAAGAGGCGGTTGGAGGCAGGGGTTGGGCAGATACGCAGTATTTT. Its protein is CASSQEAVGGRGWADTQYF.

Concerning this clone itself: One end of the junction does not line up with germline, which may come from a read error. J is TRBJ2-3 and V is TRBV11-2; 7 bases line up with TRBD1. CDR1 is SGHAT, CDR2 FQNNGV, per germline. This CDR3 comprises 11 residues. The CDR3 reads CASSPGDSLGF. Here the CDR3 DNA reads TGTGCCAGCAGCCCAGGGGACAGCTTGGGTTTT.

The rearrangement links TRBV19 to TRBJ1-1; 8 bases are a match to TRBD1. With V trimmed by 6 bases and J by 4 bases, 7 bases remained unmatched. The CDR3 has 14 residues. Germline lookup yields CDR1 LNHDA and CDR2 SQIVND (reference sequence). This CDR3 is CASSPDRAFTEAFF. CDR3 nucleotides: TGTGCCAGTAGCCCGGACAGGGCTTTCACTGAAGCTTTCTTT.

V usage is TRBV5-4 and J usage is TRBJ1-1; no clear D. In germline, CDR1 is SGHNT, CDR2 YYREEE (reference sequence). V was cut by 4 bases and J by 5 bases, with 9 bases left in between. CDR3 length: 12 amino acids. Written as DNA, the CDR3 is TGTGCCAGCAGCGGAGGGAGTACTGAAGCTTTCTTT. Translating gives CASSGGSTEAFF.

This clone was picked up one time. The chain combines TRBV29-1 with TRBJ2-1; 8 nucleotides align to TRBD2. Per germline, CDR1 SQVTM and CDR2 ANQGSEA. The ends lost 1 base at V and 8 bases at J; junction bases unmatched: 1. CDR3 length: 12 amino acids. The CDR3 nucleotides read TGCAGCGTTGAAGCGGGGGGGGATGAGCAGTTCTTC. It codes for CSVEAGGDEQFF.

The genes are TRBV29-1 and TRBJ2-5; TRBD2 aligns across 8 bases. Looked up from germline, CDR1 is SQVTM and CDR2 is ANQGSEA. J was trimmed by 2 bases and V by 4 bases; bases with no gene match: 6. There are 14 residues in the CDR3. DNA for the CDR3: TGCAGCGTTGCCGCGGGGGGTAAACAAGAGACCCAGTACTTC. This gives the protein CSVAAGGKQETQYF. Full variable domain (missing parts from reference TRBV29-1 and TRBJ2-5): SAVISQKPSRDICQRGTSLTIQCQVDSQVTMMFWYRQQPGQSLTLIATANQGSEATYESGFVIDKFPISRPNLTFSTLTVSNMSPEDSSIYLCSVAAGGKQETQYFGPGTRLLVL.

This clone was detected a few times. The chain combines TRBV25-1 with TRBJ1-6; the match to TRBD1 covers 8 bases. The germline gives CDR1 MGHDK, CDR2 SYGVNS. V was pared by 2 bases and J by 10 bases, with 4 bases of the junction left unmatched. This CDR3 contains 14 residues. CDR3 residues: CASSEGQGGSPLHF. CDR3 sequence (DNA): TGTGCCAGCAGTGAAGGACAGGGTGGATCACCCCTCCACTTT.

This clone was recorded a few times. The CDR3 sequence is CASSLMADRNYGYTF. CDR3 nucleotides: TGCGCCAGCAGCTTGATGGCGGACAGAAACTATGGCTACACCTTC. The chain combines TRBV5-1 with TRBJ1-2; D may be TRBD1 (6 bases). V was pared by 1 base and J by 2 bases, with 12 bases between. The CDR3 contains 15 residues. Germline loops: CDR1 SGHRS, CDR2 YFSETQ.

The chain employs TRBV5-6 and TRBJ2-1; 10 nucleotides agree with TRBD2. Trimming removed 4 bases from V and 0 bases from J; junction bases left unmatched: 4. CDR1 is SGHDT and CDR2 is YYEEEE in the germline V gene. The CDR3 has 16 amino acids. The CDR3 DNA reads TGTGCCAGCAGCCTAATAGCGGGAGGCTCCTACAATGAGCAGTTCTTC. Translating gives CASSLIAGGSYNEQFF.

This clone was counted between two and nine times. The chain links TRBV5-4 to TRBJ2-2; D is unclear. This CDR3 spans 14 amino acids. V shed 4 bases and J shed 1 base, with 8 bases lying between them. Per germline, CDR1 SGHNT and CDR2 YYREEE (reference sequence). CDR3 sequence: CASSLKMNTGELFF. CDR3 coding DNA: TGTGCCAGCAGCCTAAAGATGAACACCGGGGAGCTGTTTTTT.

V and J are TRBV28 and TRBJ1-3; D remains unclear. V was shortened by 3 bases and J by 1 base, with 7 bases between the two germline ends. The CDR3 sequence is 14 residues long. From germline, CDR1 is MDHEN and CDR2 SYDVKM. CDR3 sequence (DNA): TGTGCCAGCAGTTTGGCAGGATCTGGAAACACCATATATTTT. It codes for CASSLAGSGNTIYF.

This clone was observed a few times. V usage is TRBV28 and J usage is TRBJ2-3, with 10 bases matching TRBD1. Germline V gives CDR1 MDHEN, CDR2 SYDVKM. The CDR3 is made up of 16 amino acids. Losses at the gene ends were 6 bases for V and 4 bases for J; bases not matched to a gene: 10. CDR3 in amino acids: CASRTIRDRGSDTQYF. The CDR3 DNA reads TGTGCCAGCAGAACAATCCGGGACAGGGGATCAGATACGCAGTATTTT.

Concerning this clone itself: Mismatch with germline at one junction end may stem from a read error. The CDR3 DNA is TGTGCCAGCTCACAAAGCGTAGAGAAGTTTACGGTTTTT. It specifies CASSQSVEKFTVF. The genes are TRBV18 and TRBJ2-3; D uncertain. The CDR3 extends over 13 amino acids. CDR1 and CDR2 from the germline V gene are KGHSH and LQKENI.

This rearrangement joins TRBV27 to TRBJ1-2; 10 bases match TRBD1. CDR1 and CDR2 (germline): MNHEY, SMNVEV (reference sequence). The J segment lost 8 bases and the V segment lost 4 bases, leaving 7 bases of the junction unmatched. The CDR3 contains 14 residues. The DNA of the CDR3 is TGTGCCAGCAGTTCCCTCGGGACAGGGGACGGCTACACCTTC. It specifies CASSSLGTGDGYTF.

The chain employs TRBV28 and TRBJ2-7, with a tentative D call TRBD2 (5 bases). Germline CDR1 reads MDHEN; CDR2 reads SYDVKM. V was cut by 8 bases and J by 2 bases, with 16 bases left in between. The CDR3 contains 14 residues. CDR3 residues: CASAPTSGAYEQYF. As DNA, the CDR3 is TGTGCCAGCGCTCCAACAAGCGGCGCCTACGAGCAGTACTTC.

The rearrangement joins TRBV2 to TRBJ1-4; 7 bases are shared with TRBD1. The junction had 6 bases not matched to a gene; V was cut back by 6 bases and J by 8 bases. The CDR3 sequence is 13 residues long. CDR1 SNHLY and CDR2 FYNNEI come from the germline V gene. Here the CDR3 reads CASRRQGREKLFF. CDR3 nucleotides: TGTGCCAGCAGGCGACAGGGACGAGAAAAACTGTTTTTT.

V and J are TRBV5-6 and TRBJ2-3; D is undetermined. V was pared by 6 bases and J by 4 bases, with 18 bases between. Germline CDR1 SGHDT, CDR2 YYEEEE. The CDR3 is 15 amino acids. The CDR3 reads CASTRIRPQSDTQYF. The CDR3 DNA reads as TGTGCCAGCACCCGAATAAGACCACAGTCAGATACGCAGTATTTT.

The chain carries TRBV30 and TRBJ1-2; TRBD1 aligns across 8 bases. This CDR3 has 13 residues. J gave up 4 bases and V 3 bases, and 4 bases lay outside the gene matches. CDR1 is GTSNPN and CDR2 is SVGIG in the germline V gene (reference sequence). The CDR3 loop is CAWRPGTGYGYTF. The CDR3 DNA reads TGTGCCTGGAGACCCGGGACAGGCTATGGCTACACCTTC.

The gene calls are TRBV30 and TRBJ1-3; no clear D. The CDR3 runs to 13 residues. Between the trimmed V and J ends, which lost 4 bases and 0 bases, there was a span of 7 bases. Germline CDR1 and CDR2: GTSNPN and SVGIG (reference sequence). CDR3 sequence (DNA): TGTGCCTGGAACGGGGTCTCTGGAAACACCATATATTTT. The encoded protein is CAWNGVSGNTIYF.

This clone occurred once. This chain joins TRBV5-1 and TRBJ2-2; 10 bases fit TRBD2. CDR3 length: 17 residues. The trim removed 1 base at V and 7 bases at J, leaving 10 bases unmatched. Germline V gene data show CDR1 as SGHRS and CDR2 as YFSETQ. In DNA form, the CDR3 reads TGCGCCAGCAGCTTGCTTAGCGGGGGGCCCCAACGCGGGGAGCTGTTTTTT. The encoded protein is CASSLLSGGPQRGELFF.

V gene TRBV6-1 combines with J gene TRBJ2-1, with 7 bases identical to TRBD1. V trimming: 6 bases; J trimming: 8 bases; junction bases outside the gene matches: 4. CDR3 length equals 12 residues. Looked up from germline, CDR1 is MNHNS and CDR2 is SASEGT. CDR3 in amino acids: CASRLDRDEQFF. CDR3 coding DNA: TGTGCCAGCAGGCTTGACAGGGATGAGCAGTTCTTC.

There are a few counts of this clone. This rearrangement joins TRBV5-4 to TRBJ2-5; 13 nucleotides agree with TRBD2. J gave up 5 bases and V 0 bases, and 10 bases lay outside the gene matches. Germline loops: CDR1 SGHNT, CDR2 YYREEE (reference sequence). The CDR3 is made up of 18 amino acids. The CDR3 protein is CASSLESRLAGGSETQYF. The CDR3 nucleotides are TGTGCCAGCAGCTTGGAATCCCGACTAGCGGGGGGAAGTGAGACCCAGTACTTC.

V gene TRBV2 combines with J gene TRBJ2-3; the D gene is possibly TRBD2 (6 bases). CDR3 length: 16 amino acids. V gave up 6 bases and J gave up 0 bases, with 16 bases separating them. Germline CDR1 reads SNHLY; CDR2 reads FYNNEI. The CDR3 DNA follows: TGTGCCAGCAGCCATGGGACTCCGTCTAGCACAGATACGCAGTATTTT. This gives the protein CASSHGTPSSTDTQYF.